This TCR beta chain originates from a study of T cell repertoires in cytomegalovirus infection. This clonotype was observed a few times. Its antigen is still unknown. The CDR3 is 14 amino acids. V lost 8 bases and J lost 5; bases outside the gene matches: 7. From germline, CDR1 is MNHEY and CDR2 SVGEGT. TCRdb redid the calling of the reads with MiXCR, one entry per CDR3 protein. This table has around 430,000 distinct CDR3 sequences, about 44% appearing once. The sequence came from a human donor in good health (CMV status not recorded). Some clones in this sample may be carry-over from other donors' samples. The material was cultured PBMCs, obtained from culture after CMV antigen stimulation. The rearrangement links TRBV6-2 or TRBV6-3 to TRBJ2-2, with TRBD2 matching over 8 bases. DNA of the CDR3: TGTGCCAGCGGGAAACTAGCGGTTACCGGGGAGCTGTTTTTT. This translates into CASGKLAVTGELFF.